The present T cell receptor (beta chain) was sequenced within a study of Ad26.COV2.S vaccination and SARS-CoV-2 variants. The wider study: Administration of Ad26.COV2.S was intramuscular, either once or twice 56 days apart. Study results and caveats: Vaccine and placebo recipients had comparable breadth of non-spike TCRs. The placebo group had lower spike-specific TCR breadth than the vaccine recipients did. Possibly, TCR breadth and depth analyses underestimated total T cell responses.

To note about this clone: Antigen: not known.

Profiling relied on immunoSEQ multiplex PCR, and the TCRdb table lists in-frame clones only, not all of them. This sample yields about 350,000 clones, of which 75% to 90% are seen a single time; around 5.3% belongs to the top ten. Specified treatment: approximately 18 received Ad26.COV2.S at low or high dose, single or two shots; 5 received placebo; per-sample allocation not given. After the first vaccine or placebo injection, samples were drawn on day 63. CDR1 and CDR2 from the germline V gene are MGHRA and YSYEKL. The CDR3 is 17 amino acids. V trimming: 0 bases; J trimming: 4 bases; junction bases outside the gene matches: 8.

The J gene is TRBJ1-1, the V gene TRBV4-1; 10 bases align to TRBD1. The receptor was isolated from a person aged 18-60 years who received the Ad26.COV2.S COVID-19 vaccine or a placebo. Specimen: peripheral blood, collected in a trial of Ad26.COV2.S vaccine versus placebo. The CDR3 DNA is TGCGCCAGCAGCCAAGATACGGGACAGGGGATGGGCACTGAAGCTTTCTTT. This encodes CASSQDTGQGMGTEAFF.